This T cell receptor (beta chain) derives from a study of T cell changes during pregnancy in multiple sclerosis. This CDR3 is built from 15 residues. Looked up from germline, CDR1 is SEHNR and CDR2 is FQNEAQ (reference sequence). V lost 4 bases to trimming and J lost 5 bases; unmatched junction nucleotides: 6. This clone was counted a single time. Sequenced by immunoSEQ multiplex PCR; TCRdb stores in-frame clones only, minus some. The table has 55,000 to 80,000 clones, approximately 94% seen once; the top ten hold roughly 3.1%. The chain carries TRBV7-9 and TRBJ2-1; 9 bases agree with TRBD2. Sequenced here: CD8+ T cells from peripheral blood mononuclear cells, sampled in the second trimester of pregnancy. This TCR was recovered from a female donor with multiple sclerosis, enrolled in a pregnancy study. The CDR3 DNA reads TGTGCCAGCAGCTCACCAGGGACTAGCCACAATGAGCAGTTCTTC. Amino acid sequence: CASSSPGTSHNEQFF.